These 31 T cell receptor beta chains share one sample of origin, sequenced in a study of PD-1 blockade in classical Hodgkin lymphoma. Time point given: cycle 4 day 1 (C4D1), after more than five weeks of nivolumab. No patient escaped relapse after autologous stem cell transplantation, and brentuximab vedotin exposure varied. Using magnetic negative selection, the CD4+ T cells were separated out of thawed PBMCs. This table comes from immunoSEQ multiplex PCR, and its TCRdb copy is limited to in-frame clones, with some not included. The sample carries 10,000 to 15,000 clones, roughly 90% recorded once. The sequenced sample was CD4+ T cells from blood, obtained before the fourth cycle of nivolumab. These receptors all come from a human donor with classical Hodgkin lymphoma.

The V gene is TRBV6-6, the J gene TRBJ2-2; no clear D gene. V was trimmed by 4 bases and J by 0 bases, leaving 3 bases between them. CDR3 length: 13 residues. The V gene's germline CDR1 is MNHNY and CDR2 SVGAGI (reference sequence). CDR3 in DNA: TGTGCCAGCAGTTCCTCGAACACCGGGGAGCTGTTTTTT. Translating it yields CASSSSNTGELFF.

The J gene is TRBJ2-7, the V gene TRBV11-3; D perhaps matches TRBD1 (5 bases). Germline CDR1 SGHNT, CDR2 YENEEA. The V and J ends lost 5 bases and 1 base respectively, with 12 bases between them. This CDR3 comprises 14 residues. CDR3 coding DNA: TGTGCCAGCAGCCCCCGACAGAATTCCTACGAGCAGTACTTC. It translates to CASSPRQNSYEQYF.

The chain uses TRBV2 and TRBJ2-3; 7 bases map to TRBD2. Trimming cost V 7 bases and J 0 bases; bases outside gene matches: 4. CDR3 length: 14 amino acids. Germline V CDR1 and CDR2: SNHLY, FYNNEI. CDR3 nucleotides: TGTGCCAGCAATCAACTAGCGAGCACAGATACGCAGTATTTT. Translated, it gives CASNQLASTDTQYF.

The CDR3 nucleotides read TGTGCCAGCAGCCACTCAACTAGGCCCCCCGGGGAGCTGTTTTTT. Amino acids: CASSHSTRPPGELFF. The J gene is TRBJ2-2, the V gene TRBV4-2, with D perhaps TRBD2 (5 bases). There are 15 residues in the CDR3. The ends were cut back, 3 bases at V and 6 bases at J, with 14 bases in the middle. Germline V gene lookup returns CDR1 LGHNA and CDR2 YNFKEQ.

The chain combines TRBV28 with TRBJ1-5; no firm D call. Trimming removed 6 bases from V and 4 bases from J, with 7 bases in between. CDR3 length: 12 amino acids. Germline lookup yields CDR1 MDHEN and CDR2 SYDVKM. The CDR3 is CASRRSNQPQHF. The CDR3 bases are TGTGCCAGCAGAAGGTCGAATCAGCCCCAGCATTTT. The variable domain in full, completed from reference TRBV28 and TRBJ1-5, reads DVKVTQSSRYLVKRTGEKVFLECVQDMDHENMFWYRQDPGLGLRLIYFSYDVKMKEKGDIPEGYSVSREKKERFSLILESASTNQTSMYLCASRRSNQPQHFGDGTRLSIL.

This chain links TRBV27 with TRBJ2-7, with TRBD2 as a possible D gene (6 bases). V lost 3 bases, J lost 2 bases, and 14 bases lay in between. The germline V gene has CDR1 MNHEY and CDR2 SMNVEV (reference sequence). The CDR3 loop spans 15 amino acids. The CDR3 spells CASSLSRGKTYEQYF. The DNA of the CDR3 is TGTGCCAGCAGTTTGTCCCGGGGGAAAACCTACGAGCAGTACTTC.

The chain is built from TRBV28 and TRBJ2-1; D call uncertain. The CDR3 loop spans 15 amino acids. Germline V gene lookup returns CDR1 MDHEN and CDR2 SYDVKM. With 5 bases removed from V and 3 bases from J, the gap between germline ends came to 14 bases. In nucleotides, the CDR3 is TGTGCCAGCAGTCCCGCATGGATGGACTACAATGAGCAGTTCTTC. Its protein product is CASSPAWMDYNEQFF.

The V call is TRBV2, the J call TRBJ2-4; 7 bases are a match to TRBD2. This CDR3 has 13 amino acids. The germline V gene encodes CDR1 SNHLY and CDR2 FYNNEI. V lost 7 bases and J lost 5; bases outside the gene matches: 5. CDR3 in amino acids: CASKAGRENIQYF. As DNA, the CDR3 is TGTGCCAGCAAGGCAGGGAGGGAAAACATTCAGTACTTC.

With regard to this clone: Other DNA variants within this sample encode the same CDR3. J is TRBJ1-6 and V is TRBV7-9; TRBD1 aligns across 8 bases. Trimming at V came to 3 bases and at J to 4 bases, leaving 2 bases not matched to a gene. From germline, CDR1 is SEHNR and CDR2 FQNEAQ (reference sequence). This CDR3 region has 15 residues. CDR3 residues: CASSFGQGYNSPLHF. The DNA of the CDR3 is TGTGCCAGCAGCTTCGGACAGGGATATAATTCACCCCTCCACTTT.

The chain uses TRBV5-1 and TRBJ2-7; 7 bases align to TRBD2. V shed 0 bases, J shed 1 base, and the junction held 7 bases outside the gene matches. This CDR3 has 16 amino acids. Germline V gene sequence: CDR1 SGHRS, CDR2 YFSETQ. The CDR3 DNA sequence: TGCGCCAGCAGCTTGGGGGAGACTAGCTTATCCTACGAGCAGTACTTC. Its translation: CASSLGETSLSYEQYF. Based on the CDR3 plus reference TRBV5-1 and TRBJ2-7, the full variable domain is KAGVTQTPRYLIKTRGQQVTLSCSPISGHRSVSWYQQTPGQGLQFLFEYFSETQRNKGNFPGRFSGRQFSNSRSEMNVSTLELGDSALYLCASSLGETSLSYEQYFGPGTRLTVT.

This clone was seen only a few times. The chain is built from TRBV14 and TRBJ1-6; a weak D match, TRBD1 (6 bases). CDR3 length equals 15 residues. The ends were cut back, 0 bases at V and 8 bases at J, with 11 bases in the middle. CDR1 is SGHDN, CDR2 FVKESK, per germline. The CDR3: CASSQDRGGYSPLHF. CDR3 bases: TGTGCCAGCAGCCAAGATAGGGGGGGCTATTCACCCCTCCACTTT.

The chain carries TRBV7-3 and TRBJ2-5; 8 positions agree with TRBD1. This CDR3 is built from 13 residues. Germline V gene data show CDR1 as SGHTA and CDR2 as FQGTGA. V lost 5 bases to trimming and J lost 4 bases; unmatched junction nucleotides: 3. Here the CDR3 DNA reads TGTGCCAGCAGCGGACAGGGTGGAGAGACCCAGTACTTC. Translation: CASSGQGGETQYF. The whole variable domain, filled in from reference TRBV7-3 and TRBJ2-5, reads GAGVSQTPSNKVTEKGKYVELRCDPISGHTALYWYRQSLGQGPEFLIYFQGTGAADDSGLPNDRFFAVRPEGSVSTLKIQRTERGDSAVYLCASSGQGGETQYFGPGTRLLVL.

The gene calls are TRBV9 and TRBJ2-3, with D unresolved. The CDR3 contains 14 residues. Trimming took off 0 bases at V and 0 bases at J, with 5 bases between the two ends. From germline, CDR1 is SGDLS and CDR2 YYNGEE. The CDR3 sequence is CASSVDSSTDTQYF. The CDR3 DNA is TGTGCCAGCAGCGTAGATTCCAGCACAGATACGCAGTATTTT.

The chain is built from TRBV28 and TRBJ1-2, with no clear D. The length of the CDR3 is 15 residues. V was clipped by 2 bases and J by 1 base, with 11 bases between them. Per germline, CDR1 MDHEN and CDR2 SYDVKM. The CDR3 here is CASSLLTAVNYGYTF. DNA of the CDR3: TGTGCCAGCAGTTTACTCACGGCGGTTAACTATGGCTACACCTTC.

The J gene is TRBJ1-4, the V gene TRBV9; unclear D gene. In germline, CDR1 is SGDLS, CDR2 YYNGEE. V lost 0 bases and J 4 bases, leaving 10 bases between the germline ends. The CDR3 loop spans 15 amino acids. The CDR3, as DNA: TGTGCCAGCAGCGTAGCCGGGCGCAGTAATGAAAAACTGTTTTTT. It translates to CASSVAGRSNEKLFF.

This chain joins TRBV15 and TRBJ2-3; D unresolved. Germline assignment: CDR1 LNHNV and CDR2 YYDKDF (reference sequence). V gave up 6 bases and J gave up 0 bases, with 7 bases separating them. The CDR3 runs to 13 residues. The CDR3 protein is CATRAFSTDTQYF. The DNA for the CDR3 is TGTGCCACCAGAGCTTTTAGCACAGATACGCAGTATTTT. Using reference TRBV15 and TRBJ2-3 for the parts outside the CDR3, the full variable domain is DAMVIQNPRYQVTQFGKPVTLSCSQTLNHNVMYWYQQKSSQAPKLLFHYYDKDFNNEADTPDNFQSRRPNTSFCFLDIRSPGLGDTAMYLCATRAFSTDTQYFGPGTRLTVL.

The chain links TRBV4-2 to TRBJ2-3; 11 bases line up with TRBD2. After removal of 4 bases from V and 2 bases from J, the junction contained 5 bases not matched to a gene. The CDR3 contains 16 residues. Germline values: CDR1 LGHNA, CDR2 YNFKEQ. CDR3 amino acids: CASSPGTSGFTDTQYF. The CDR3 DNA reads TGTGCCAGCAGCCCCGGGACTAGCGGATTCACAGATACGCAGTATTTT.

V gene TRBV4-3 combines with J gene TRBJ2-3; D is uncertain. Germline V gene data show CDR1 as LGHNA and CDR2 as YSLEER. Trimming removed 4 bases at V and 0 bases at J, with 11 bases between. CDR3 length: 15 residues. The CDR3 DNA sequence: TGCGCCAGCAGCCTTACTCGGATTAGCACAGATACGCAGTATTTT. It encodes CASSLTRISTDTQYF.

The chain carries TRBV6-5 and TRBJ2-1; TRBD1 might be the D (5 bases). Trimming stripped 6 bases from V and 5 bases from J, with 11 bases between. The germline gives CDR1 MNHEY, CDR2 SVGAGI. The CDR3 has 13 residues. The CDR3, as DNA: TGTGCCAGCAGACAGGCCCCACACAATGAGCAGTTCTTC. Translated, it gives CASRQAPHNEQFF.

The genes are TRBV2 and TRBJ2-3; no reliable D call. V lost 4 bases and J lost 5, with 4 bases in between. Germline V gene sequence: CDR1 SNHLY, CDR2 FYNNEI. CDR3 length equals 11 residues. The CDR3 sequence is CASSGGDTQYF. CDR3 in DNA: TGTGCCAGCAGTGGGGGAGATACGCAGTATTTT. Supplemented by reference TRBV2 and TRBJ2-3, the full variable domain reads EPEVTQTPSHQVTQMGQEVILRCVPISNHLYFYWYRQILGQKVEFLVSFYNNEISEKSEIFDDQFSVERPDGSNFTLKIRSTKLEDSAMYFCASSGGDTQYFGPGTRLTVL.

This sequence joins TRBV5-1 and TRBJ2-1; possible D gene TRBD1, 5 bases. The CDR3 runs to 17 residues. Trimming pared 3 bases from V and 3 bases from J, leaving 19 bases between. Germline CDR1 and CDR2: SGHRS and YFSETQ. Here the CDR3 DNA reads TGCGCCAGCAGCTCCGACGACAGTCCCAAGTTCTACAATGAGCAGTTCTTC. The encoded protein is CASSSDDSPKFYNEQFF.

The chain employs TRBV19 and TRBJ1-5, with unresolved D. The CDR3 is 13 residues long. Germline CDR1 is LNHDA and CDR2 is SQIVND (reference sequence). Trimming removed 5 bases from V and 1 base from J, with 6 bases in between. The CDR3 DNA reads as TGTGCCAGTAGTCAAGGGAGCAATCAGCCCCAGCATTTT. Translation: CASSQGSNQPQHF.

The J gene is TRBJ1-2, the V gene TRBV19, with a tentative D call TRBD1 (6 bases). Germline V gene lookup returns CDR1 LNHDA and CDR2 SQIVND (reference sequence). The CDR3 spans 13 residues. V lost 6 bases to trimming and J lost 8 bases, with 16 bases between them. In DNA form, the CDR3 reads TGTGCCAGTAGCCAAATGGGGGCGGGCGGCTACACCTTC. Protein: CASSQMGAGGYTF.

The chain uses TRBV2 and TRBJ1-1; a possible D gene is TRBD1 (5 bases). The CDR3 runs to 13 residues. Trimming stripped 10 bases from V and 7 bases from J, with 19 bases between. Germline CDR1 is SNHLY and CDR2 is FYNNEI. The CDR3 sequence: CATERSGLLEAFF. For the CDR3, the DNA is TGTGCCACCGAGCGGTCGGGGCTTCTTGAAGCTTTCTTT.

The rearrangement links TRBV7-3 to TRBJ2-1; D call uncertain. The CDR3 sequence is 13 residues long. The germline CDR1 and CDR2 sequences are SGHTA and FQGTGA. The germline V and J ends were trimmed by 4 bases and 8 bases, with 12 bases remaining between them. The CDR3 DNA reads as TGTGCCAGCAGCTCATCCCGGATGGATGAGCAGTTCTTC. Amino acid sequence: CASSSSRMDEQFF.

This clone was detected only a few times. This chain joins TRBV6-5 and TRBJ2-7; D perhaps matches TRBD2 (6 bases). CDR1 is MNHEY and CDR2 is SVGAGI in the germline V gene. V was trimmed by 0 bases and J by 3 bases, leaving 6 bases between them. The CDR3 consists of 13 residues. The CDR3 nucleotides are TGTGCCAGCAGTTACTCGCGGGGCTACGAGCAGTACTTC. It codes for CASSYSRGYEQYF.

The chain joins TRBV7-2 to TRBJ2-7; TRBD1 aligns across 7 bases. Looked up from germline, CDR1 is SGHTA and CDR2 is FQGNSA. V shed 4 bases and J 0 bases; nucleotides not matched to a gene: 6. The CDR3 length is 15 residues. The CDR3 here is CASSSGQDVSYEQYF. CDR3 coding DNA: TGTGCCAGCAGCTCTGGACAGGACGTCTCCTACGAGCAGTACTTC.

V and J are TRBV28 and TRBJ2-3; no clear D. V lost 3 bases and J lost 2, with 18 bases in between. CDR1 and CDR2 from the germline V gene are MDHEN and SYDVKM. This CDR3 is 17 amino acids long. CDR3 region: CASSFSSSSTTTDTQYF. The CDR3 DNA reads TGTGCCAGCAGTTTTAGCAGCTCGTCCACCACCACAGATACGCAGTATTTT.

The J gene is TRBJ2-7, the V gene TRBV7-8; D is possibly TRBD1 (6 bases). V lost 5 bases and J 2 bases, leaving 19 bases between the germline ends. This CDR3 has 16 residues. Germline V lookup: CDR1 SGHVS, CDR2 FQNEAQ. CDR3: CASSPLQGRLTYEQYF. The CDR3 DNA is TGTGCCAGCAGCCCCCTACAGGGAAGACTTACCTACGAGCAGTACTTC.

CDR3 sequence reads: CASSEALAGVPKYF. The CDR3 DNA is TGTGCCAGCAGTGAAGCACTAGCGGGGGTCCCGAAGTACTTC. The rearrangement joins TRBV6-1 to TRBJ2-5; 11 bases agree with TRBD2. J gave up 12 bases and V 0 bases, and 6 bases lay outside the gene matches. Germline-derived CDR1 and CDR2 are MNHNS and SASEGT. CDR3 length: 14 residues.

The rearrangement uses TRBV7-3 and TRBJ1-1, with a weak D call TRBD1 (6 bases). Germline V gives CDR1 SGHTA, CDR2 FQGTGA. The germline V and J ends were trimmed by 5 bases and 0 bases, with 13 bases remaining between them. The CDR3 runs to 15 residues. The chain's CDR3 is CASSRIGGVNTEAFF. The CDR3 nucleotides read TGTGCCAGCAGCCGTATAGGGGGGGTGAACACTGAAGCTTTCTTT.